The rows below give T cell receptor beta chains drawn from one sample of a study of cytomegalovirus exposure and HLA in healthy donors. Profiled with immunoSEQ multiplex PCR; TCRdb holds only in-frame clones, not every one. This sample has some 120,000 clones, with over 90% found just once. Specimen: PBMCs. These receptors were obtained from a woman under 30 in good health and CMV-seronegative. Each CDR3 is given with its conserved first and last residue. The D gene is left open where the match is weak. Clone size is stated in some rows and not others, as once, few, many or a class when expanded.

v_call: TRBV29-1; d_call: -; clone_size: -; j_call: TRBJ2-3; cdr3_nt: TGCAGCGTCAGGGCAGATACGCAGTATTTT; cdr3_aa: CSVRADTQYF
v_call: TRBV10-3; d_call: TRBD1; clone_size: -; j_call: TRBJ2-5; cdr3_nt: TGTGCCATCAGTGGGGGACAGAAAGAGACCCAGTACTTC; cdr3_aa: CAISGGQKETQYF
v_call: TRBV30; d_call: TRBD1; clone_size: -; j_call: TRBJ2-3; cdr3_nt: TGTGCCTGGAGTCCGACAGGGAGCACAGATACGCAGTATTTT; cdr3_aa: CAWSPTGSTDTQYF
v_call: TRBV30; d_call: -; clone_size: once; j_call: TRBJ1-5; cdr3_nt: TGTGCCTGGAGTGTTGTGGGAGGGGATCAGCCCCAGCATTTT; cdr3_aa: CAWSVVGGDQPQHF
v_call: TRBV28; d_call: TRBD1; clone_size: -; j_call: TRBJ2-7; cdr3_nt: TGTGCCAGCAGAATGGGACAGGGAGTCCGCTACGAGCAGTACTTC; cdr3_aa: CASRMGQGVRYEQYF
v_call: TRBV6-1; d_call: -; clone_size: -; j_call: TRBJ2-7; cdr3_nt: TGTGCCAGCTTACAGGGCTACGAGCAGTACTTC; cdr3_aa: CASLQGYEQYF
v_call: TRBV19; d_call: -; clone_size: -; j_call: TRBJ2-7; cdr3_nt: TGTGCCGCAGGGGACTACGAGCAGTACTTC; cdr3_aa: CAAGDYEQYF
v_call: TRBV5-1; d_call: TRBD1; clone_size: -; j_call: TRBJ2-7; cdr3_nt: TGCGCCAGCAGCACCAACTCGGGACAGGCCTACGAGCAGTACTTC; cdr3_aa: CASSTNSGQAYEQYF
v_call: TRBV7-9; d_call: TRBD1; clone_size: -; j_call: TRBJ1-1; cdr3_nt: TGTGCCAGCAGCGCGACGACAGGGTGGATTTCTGGGGCTTTCTTT; cdr3_aa: CASSATTGWISGAFF
v_call: TRBV11-2; d_call: TRBD1; clone_size: -; j_call: TRBJ2-4; cdr3_nt: TGTGCCAGCAGCTTAATCCTCACCCCTACAGGGGGCAACAAAAACATTCAGTACTTC; cdr3_aa: CASSLILTPTGGNKNIQYF
v_call: TRBV2; d_call: -; clone_size: -; j_call: TRBJ2-7; cdr3_nt: TGTGCCAGCAGTGAGGTGGCCGAGCAGTACTTC; cdr3_aa: CASSEVAEQYF
v_call: TRBV7-9; d_call: -; clone_size: -; j_call: TRBJ2-1; cdr3_nt: TGTGCCAGCAGCCCTAGTCGCAATGAGCAGTTCTTC; cdr3_aa: CASSPSRNEQFF
v_call: TRBV6-1; d_call: -; clone_size: -; j_call: TRBJ1-2; cdr3_nt: TGTGCCAGCAGTGAAGCGCCGGGAGTCTATGGCTACACCTTC; cdr3_aa: CASSEAPGVYGYTF
v_call: TRBV19; d_call: TRBD1; clone_size: -; j_call: TRBJ2-7; cdr3_nt: TGTGCCAGTAGTCCCGGACAGGGCGTAAACTACGAGCAGTACTTC; cdr3_aa: CASSPGQGVNYEQYF
v_call: TRBV13; d_call: TRBD1; clone_size: -; j_call: TRBJ1-5; cdr3_nt: TGTGCCAGCAGCTTAAGGGGGCTTAGCAATCAGCCCCAGCATTTT; cdr3_aa: CASSLRGLSNQPQHF
v_call: TRBV28; d_call: TRBD1; clone_size: -; j_call: TRBJ1-1; cdr3_nt: TGTGCCAGCAGTTCCTTGACAGGGGGAAACACTGAAGCTTTCTTT; cdr3_aa: CASSSLTGGNTEAFF
v_call: TRBV6-5; d_call: -; clone_size: -; j_call: TRBJ2-7; cdr3_nt: TGTGCCAGCAGGGAGGGGACGACTCAGAAGGACGAGCAGTACTTC; cdr3_aa: CASREGTTQKDEQYF
v_call: TRBV6-1; d_call: -; clone_size: -; j_call: TRBJ1-2; cdr3_nt: TGTGCCAGCAGTGACCAGGGATATGATGGCTACACCTTC; cdr3_aa: CASSDQGYDGYTF
v_call: TRBV28; d_call: -; clone_size: -; j_call: TRBJ1-3; cdr3_nt: TGTGCCAGCACCGGGAGGGACACCATATATTTT; cdr3_aa: CASTGRDTIYF
v_call: TRBV28; d_call: -; clone_size: -; j_call: TRBJ2-4; cdr3_nt: TGTGCCAGCAGTTTAGCGCAGGGAGGTGTACACATTCAGTACTTC; cdr3_aa: CASSLAQGGVHIQYF
v_call: TRBV28; d_call: -; clone_size: -; j_call: TRBJ1-1; cdr3_nt: TGTGCCAGCCATGACCTAGGGGTGAGGAACACTGAAGCTTTCTTT; cdr3_aa: CASHDLGVRNTEAFF
v_call: TRBV28; d_call: TRBD1; clone_size: -; j_call: TRBJ1-2; cdr3_nt: TGTGCCAGCAGTTTATTGGGGACAGCCTATGGCTACACCTTC; cdr3_aa: CASSLLGTAYGYTF
v_call: TRBV5-1; d_call: -; clone_size: -; j_call: TRBJ2-5; cdr3_nt: TGCGCCAGCAGCTTGGTCCCAGCGGGTGAGCGGGAGACCCAGTACTTC; cdr3_aa: CASSLVPAGERETQYF
v_call: TRBV5-1; d_call: TRBD1; clone_size: -; j_call: TRBJ1-2; cdr3_nt: TGCGCCAGCAGCCCTGGACAGGGCCTAGATGGCTACACCTTC; cdr3_aa: CASSPGQGLDGYTF
v_call: TRBV2; d_call: -; clone_size: -; j_call: TRBJ2-7; cdr3_nt: TGTGCCAGCAGTCTGACAGGCGAAACCTCCTACGAGCAGTACTTC; cdr3_aa: CASSLTGETSYEQYF
v_call: TRBV5-6; d_call: -; clone_size: -; j_call: TRBJ2-5; cdr3_nt: TGTGCCAGCAGCTTGGTACAGCAAGAGACCCAGTACTTC; cdr3_aa: CASSLVQQETQYF
v_call: TRBV5-6; d_call: -; clone_size: -; j_call: TRBJ2-6; cdr3_nt: TGTGCCAGCAGCCCGGAGGTTGGGGCCAACGTCCTGACTTTC; cdr3_aa: CASSPEVGANVLTF